The 29 T cell receptor beta chains below come from one sample, sequenced in a study of cytomegalovirus exposure and HLA in healthy donors. Vbeta (60) and Jbeta (13) primers were used in the PCR. The table came from immunoSEQ multiplex PCR; TCRdb's copy has only in-frame clones and leaves some out. The repertoire has around 120,000 clones, 60% to 75% of them found once; the top ten carry 11%. The material sequenced was PBMCs. These TCRs come from a man aged 40-49 years in good health and CMV-seropositive.

This chain uses TRBV2 with TRBJ2-1; 8 bases match TRBD2. The CDR3 totals 15 residues. The V segment lost 6 bases and the J segment 4 bases; nucleotides outside the gene matches: 8. Per the germline V gene, CDR1 is SNHLY and CDR2 is FYNNEI. The CDR3 sequence is CASRPTSGLYNEQFF. The DNA of the CDR3 is TGTGCCAGCAGACCTACTAGCGGATTATACAATGAGCAGTTCTTC. Based on the CDR3 plus reference TRBV2 and TRBJ2-1, the full variable domain is EPEVTQTPSHQVTQMGQEVILRCVPISNHLYFYWYRQILGQKVEFLVSFYNNEISEKSEIFDDQFSVERPDGSNFTLKIRSTKLEDSAMYFCASRPTSGLYNEQFFGPGTRLTVL.

The chain links TRBV9 to TRBJ1-2; D gene uncertain. The V gene lost 3 bases and the J gene lost 8 bases, with 14 bases spanning the gap. The CDR3 extends over 13 amino acids. CDR1 and CDR2 from the germline V gene are SGDLS and YYNGEE. This CDR3 reads CASSAGEGGGYTF. The CDR3 DNA sequence: TGTGCCAGCAGCGCAGGCGAGGGAGGCGGCTACACCTTC.

The genes are TRBV6-1 and TRBJ2-1; TRBD2 agrees at 12 bases. The V gene's germline CDR1 is MNHNS and CDR2 SASEGT. The ends lost 5 bases at V and 3 bases at J; junction bases unmatched: 2. The CDR3 consists of 15 residues. This CDR3 is CASSILAGGYNEQFF. In DNA, the CDR3 is TGTGCCAGCAGTATACTAGCGGGGGGCTACAATGAGCAGTTCTTC.

This chain connects TRBV7-9 to TRBJ2-6; D might be TRBD2 (5 bases). Germline CDR1 SEHNR, CDR2 FQNEAQ (reference sequence). V was cut by 3 bases and J by 0 bases, with 6 bases left in between. CDR3 length: 15 residues. CDR3 protein: CASSLRDSGANVLTF. The CDR3 DNA reads TGTGCCAGCAGCTTGAGGGACTCTGGGGCCAACGTCCTGACTTTC.

Only a few counts were recorded for this clone. The chain links TRBV25-1 to TRBJ2-7; 10 nucleotides align to TRBD1. Unmatched junction bases numbered 12, after V lost 10 bases and J lost 3 bases. CDR1 is MGHDK, CDR2 SYGVNS, per germline. CDR3 length: 15 amino acids. This CDR3 is CATFTGTGVIYEQYV. For the CDR3, the DNA is TGTGCCACCTTTACCGGGACAGGGGTCATCTACGAGCAGTACGTC.

The chain couples TRBV7-9 to TRBJ2-5; D not certain. Germline V lookup: CDR1 SEHNR, CDR2 FQNEAQ (reference sequence). V gave up 1 base and J gave up 4 bases, with 13 bases separating them. The CDR3 sequence is 15 residues long. The CDR3 sequence: CASSLGSGLRETQYF. CDR3 nucleotide sequence: TGTGCCAGCAGCTTAGGTTCGGGTCTCAGAGAGACCCAGTACTTC.

This clone was seen only once. This chain connects TRBV30 to TRBJ1-4, with 8 bases that match TRBD1. The CDR3 sequence is 15 residues long. The V gene end was trimmed by 7 bases and the J gene end by 0 bases; junction bases not matched to a gene: 7. Per germline, CDR1 GTSNPN and CDR2 SVGIG (reference sequence). The chain's CDR3 is CASGQGSTTNEKLFF. In DNA form, the CDR3 reads TGTGCCTCCGGACAGGGATCAACAACTAATGAAAAACTGTTTTTT.

In this sample, this clone turned up a few times. A far more abundant clone sits one base away, making this likely a read error. The V and J genes are TRBV6-6 and TRBJ1-5; D is unresolved. Per germline, CDR1 MNHNY and CDR2 SVGAGI (reference sequence). Trimming removed 7 bases at V and 4 bases at J, with 17 bases between. The CDR3 has 15 residues. The CDR3 sequence: CASTLYRVSNQPQHF. The CDR3 bases are TGTGCCAGCACCCTATACCGGGTCAGTAATCAGCCCCAGCATTTT.

Only a few counts were recorded for this clone. V usage is TRBV27 and J usage is TRBJ2-7; TRBD1 might be the D (5 bases). The germline gives CDR1 MNHEY, CDR2 SMNVEV (reference sequence). The CDR3 totals 15 residues. V was cut by 3 bases and J by 0 bases, with 12 bases left in between. CDR3 sequence reads: CASSFIGARSYEQYF. The CDR3, as DNA: TGTGCCAGCAGTTTTATAGGGGCCCGCTCCTACGAGCAGTACTTC.

This chain uses TRBV19 with TRBJ1-1, with D unclear. Trimming pared 9 bases from V and 0 bases from J, leaving 14 bases between. Germline-derived CDR1 and CDR2 are LNHDA and SQIVND (reference sequence). CDR3 length equals 14 residues. This CDR3 reads CASSPILMNTEAFF. The CDR3 DNA sequence: TGTGCCAGCTCGCCTATCCTCATGAACACTGAAGCTTTCTTT.

This clone was counted between two and nine times. The chain is built from TRBV5-1 and TRBJ2-1; TRBD2 matches 9 bases. Germline V gene lookup returns CDR1 SGHRS and CDR2 YFSETQ. The CDR3 runs 15 residues. Trimming at V came to 0 bases and at J to 4 bases, leaving 2 bases not matched to a gene. CDR3 sequence: CASSLASGVYNEQFF. The CDR3 DNA sequence: TGCGCCAGCAGCTTGGCTAGCGGGGTATACAATGAGCAGTTCTTC.

The V call is TRBV10-3, the J call TRBJ2-1; no reliable D call. The germline V gene has CDR1 ENHRY and CDR2 SYGVKD. V gave up 0 bases and J gave up 0 bases, with 9 bases separating them. This CDR3 comprises 16 residues. CDR3 amino acids: CAISESTPSSYNEQFF. The CDR3 DNA reads as TGTGCCATCAGTGAGTCGACACCAAGCTCCTACAATGAGCAGTTCTTC.

Only one count was recorded for this clone. The CDR3 region has the DNA TGTGCTAGTGGTTTGGGGACTAGCGGGAGTGATGAGCAGTTCTTC. As protein: CASGLGTSGSDEQFF. This chain links TRBV12-5 with TRBJ2-1, with 13 bases fitting TRBD2. This CDR3 is built from 15 residues. Losses at the gene ends were 1 base for V and 8 bases for J; bases not matched to a gene: 2. The V gene's germline CDR1 is LGHNT and CDR2 FRNRAP. The entire variable domain, with the rest obtained from reference TRBV12-5 and TRBJ2-1, is as follows: DARVTQTPRHKVTEMGQEVTMRCQPILGHNTVFWYRQTMMQGLELLAYFRNRAPLDDSGMPKDRFSAEMPDATLATLKIQPSEPRDSAVYFCASGLGTSGSDEQFFGPGTRLTVL.

V gene TRBV27 combines with J gene TRBJ2-7, with D tentatively TRBD1 (6 bases). Germline CDR1 reads MNHEY; CDR2 reads SMNVEV (reference sequence). V was trimmed by 2 bases and J by 6 bases, leaving 8 bases between them. The CDR3 extends over 12 amino acids. CDR3 amino acids: CASSLPGAEQYF. The CDR3 region has the DNA TGTGCCAGCAGTTTACCAGGGGCCGAGCAGTACTTC.

The rearrangement links TRBV10-3 to TRBJ2-1; 14 nucleotides align to TRBD2. CDR1 is ENHRY, CDR2 SYGVKD, per germline. The CDR3 runs 19 residues. V shed 4 bases, J shed 3 bases, and the junction held 11 bases outside the gene matches. The CDR3 DNA sequence: TGTGCCATCAGTGCCACCGGGACTAGCGGGAGAGTCTTCTACAATGAGCAGTTCTTC. Amino acids: CAISATGTSGRVFYNEQFF.

This clone was counted only a few times. CDR3 region: CASRGFRGRVNEQFF. Written as DNA, the CDR3 is TGTGCCAGCAGGGGGTTCCGCGGGAGGGTCAATGAGCAGTTCTTC. The J gene is TRBJ2-1, the V gene TRBV7-9, with 9 nucleotides matching TRBD2. The germline V gene encodes CDR1 SEHNR and CDR2 FQNEAQ (reference sequence). The V segment lost 6 bases and the J segment 6 bases; nucleotides outside the gene matches: 9. The CDR3 is made up of 15 amino acids.

V usage is TRBV4-1 and J usage is TRBJ2-5; the D gene is possibly TRBD2 (5 bases). Trimming left V 1 base short and J 7 bases short, with 10 bases between. The CDR3 sequence is 13 residues long. Germline-derived CDR1 and CDR2 are MGHRA and YSYEKL. Here the CDR3 reads CASSQAGLGTQYF. In nucleotides, the CDR3 is TGCGCCAGCAGCCAAGCTGGACTTGGGACCCAGTACTTC.

The CDR3 DNA sequence: TGTGCCTGGAGTGTAAGAGGACTAGCGGGAGACAGTGGGGACAATGAGCAGTTCTTC. As protein: CAWSVRGLAGDSGDNEQFF. The V call is TRBV30, the J call TRBJ2-1; 13 bases are a match to TRBD2. CDR1 and CDR2 (germline): GTSNPN, SVGIG (reference sequence). This CDR3 spans 19 amino acids. The V gene end was trimmed by 0 bases and the J gene end by 5 bases; junction bases not matched to a gene: 13.

The V and J genes are TRBV7-9 and TRBJ1-2, with D possibly matching TRBD1 (5 bases). Germline CDR1 SEHNR, CDR2 FQNEAQ (reference sequence). V lost 1 base and J 3 bases, leaving 12 bases between the germline ends. The CDR3 has 15 amino acids. CDR3 protein: CASSLGEGTYYGYTF. Written as DNA, the CDR3 is TGTGCCAGCAGCTTAGGGGAGGGGACCTACTATGGCTACACCTTC.

The gene calls are TRBV7-6 and TRBJ2-1, with 8 bases lining up with TRBD1. CDR1 and CDR2 from the germline V gene are SGHVS and FNYEAQ. The CDR3 extends over 15 amino acids. Losses at the gene ends were 4 bases for V and 2 bases for J; bases not matched to a gene: 4. This CDR3 reads CASSSKTGAYNEQFF. The CDR3 nucleotides are TGTGCCAGCAGCTCCAAGACAGGGGCCTACAATGAGCAGTTCTTC.

The chain recombines TRBV15 with TRBJ1-2, with unresolved D. The germline V gene has CDR1 LNHNV and CDR2 YYDKDF (reference sequence). The CDR3 spans 14 residues. Trimming shortened V by 0 bases and J by 0 bases, and 5 bases separated the two germline ends. In nucleotides, the CDR3 is TGTGCCACCAGCAGAGATACTTCTAACTATGGCTACACCTTC. It is translated as CATSRDTSNYGYTF.

This clone was found a few times. V and J are TRBV30 and TRBJ1-1; 8 positions agree with TRBD1. Looked up from germline, CDR1 is GTSNPN and CDR2 is SVGIG (reference sequence). V lost 4 bases and J lost 4; bases outside the gene matches: 2. The CDR3 runs 12 residues. CDR3 region: CAWNRGTTEAFF. In DNA form, the CDR3 reads TGTGCCTGGAACAGGGGGACCACTGAAGCTTTCTTT.

The V call is TRBV2, the J call TRBJ2-7; 11 bases agree with TRBD1. This CDR3 has 14 amino acids. The V and J ends lost 6 bases and 2 bases, in that order; junction bases with no gene match: 3. The germline gives CDR1 SNHLY, CDR2 FYNNEI. This chain's CDR3 is CASRPGQGAYEQYF. For the CDR3, the DNA is TGTGCCAGCAGGCCGGGACAGGGGGCCTACGAGCAGTACTTC.

The CDR3, as DNA: TGTGCCAGCAGCCAAGCCACGAGTCGTGGCTACACCTTC. Translating it yields CASSQATSRGYTF. This chain joins TRBV14 and TRBJ1-2; D call uncertain. CDR1 and CDR2 from the germline V gene are SGHDN and FVKESK. The ends were cut back, 1 base at V and 7 bases at J, with 10 bases in the middle. This CDR3 contains 13 residues. Supplemented by reference TRBV14 and TRBJ1-2, the full variable domain reads EAGVTQFPSHSVIEKGQTVTLRCDPISGHDNLYWYRRVMGKEIKFLLHFVKESKQDESGMPNNRFLAERTGGTYSTLKVQPAELEDSGVYFCASSQATSRGYTFGSGTRLTVV.

The J gene is TRBJ2-2, the V gene TRBV29-1; 8 positions agree with TRBD2. V lost 7 bases to trimming and J lost 6 bases; unmatched junction nucleotides: 16. Germline assignment: CDR1 SQVTM and CDR2 ANQGSEA. This CDR3 spans 16 amino acids. The CDR3 DNA follows: TGCAGCGCTGACCTCGGGGCTAGCGGGTTCGCCGGGGAGCTGTTTTTT. Translation gives CSADLGASGFAGELFF.

This chain links TRBV7-8 with TRBJ1-2; possibly TRBD1 for D (6 bases). V was shortened by 3 bases and J by 0 bases, with 11 bases between the two germline ends. This CDR3 spans 15 amino acids. In germline, CDR1 is SGHVS, CDR2 FQNEAQ. CDR3 loop: CASSFQGTPNYGYTF. As DNA, the CDR3 is TGTGCCAGCAGCTTTCAGGGGACCCCTAACTATGGCTACACCTTC.

This chain uses TRBV28 with TRBJ1-1, with D possibly matching TRBD1 (6 bases). From germline, CDR1 is MDHEN and CDR2 SYDVKM. The CDR3 loop spans 14 amino acids. Trimming took off 3 bases at V and 0 bases at J, with 8 bases between the two ends. This chain's CDR3 is CASSFTGLNTEAFF. In DNA form, the CDR3 reads TGTGCCAGCAGTTTCACAGGGTTGAACACTGAAGCTTTCTTT.

V gene TRBV7-3 combines with J gene TRBJ2-3, with TRBD2 matching 8 bases. Germline loops: CDR1 SGHTA, CDR2 FQGTGA. V trimming: 5 bases; J trimming: 3 bases; junction bases outside the gene matches: 7. CDR3 length: 15 residues. This chain's CDR3 is CASSPGSGSTDTQYF. DNA for the CDR3: TGTGCCAGCAGCCCGGGGAGCGGGAGTACAGATACGCAGTATTTT.

Only one count was recorded for this clone. V usage is TRBV7-2 and J usage is TRBJ2-1, with 13 bases identical to TRBD2. J was trimmed by 7 bases and V by 5 bases; bases with no gene match: 5. Germline V gene sequence: CDR1 SGHTA, CDR2 FQGNSA. This CDR3 has 15 amino acids. The CDR3 is CASSRGLAGVNEQFF. CDR3 bases: TGTGCCAGCAGCCGAGGACTAGCGGGAGTAAATGAGCAGTTCTTC.